This T cell receptor beta chain was recovered during a study of OX40 agonist ivuxolimab in advanced cancers. About the research overall: Across the patients, intravenous ivuxolimab was delivered every 2 weeks at 0.01 to 10 mg/kg.

The V and J ends lost 3 bases and 2 bases, in that order; junction bases with no gene match: 4. The CDR3 runs 15 residues. Germline V gene data show CDR1 as SEHNR and CDR2 as FQNEAQ (reference sequence). Assay used: immunoSEQ multiplex PCR; TCRdb lists only in-frame clones, some missing. Of fewer than 20,000 clones detected, around four fifths appear once; the ten largest clones hold 9.5% to 15%. The chain carries TRBV7-9 and TRBJ1-2, with 9 bases identical to TRBD1. The sample was CD4+ or CD8+ T cells sorted from blood, taken in a trial of the OX40 agonist ivuxolimab. This receptor was taken from an adult with an advanced solid tumor such as melanoma, head and neck, liver or kidney cancer. CDR3 residues: CASSFGQGQNYGYTF. The CDR3 nucleotides are TGTGCCAGCAGCTTCGGACAGGGGCAAAACTATGGCTACACCTTC.